Below are 13 T cell receptor beta chains sequenced from a single sample in a study of spatial heterogeneity in lung cancer. Documented time point: sample taken at primary tumor resection. Without sorting, whole RNA was sequenced from tumor, nontumor lung or frozen PBMC. One entry per CDR3 protein results from TCRdb running MiXCR on the 5' RACE reads. The sample lists 89,000 or so distinct CDR3 sequences, approximately 21% occurring once. Specimen: PBMCs, collected at surgery. The receptors here all came from a male donor with early-stage non-small cell lung cancer.

V usage is TRBV29-1 and J usage is TRBJ2-1; weak D call: TRBD2 (5 bases). Trimming stripped 1 base from V and 8 bases from J, with 12 bases between. The CDR3 has 13 amino acids. Germline V CDR1 and CDR2: SQVTM, ANQGSEA. CDR3 sequence: CSVEGIVGDEQFF. DNA for the CDR3: TGCAGCGTTGAAGGTATCGTGGGAGATGAGCAGTTCTTC.

This clonotype showed up just a few times. The chain links TRBV10-3 to TRBJ1-1; 8 bases align to TRBD1. The CDR3 spans 17 residues. V lost 0 bases to trimming and J lost 0 bases; unmatched junction nucleotides: 6. CDR1 ENHRY and CDR2 SYGVKD come from the germline V gene. The CDR3 region is CAISESTGAFMNTEAFF. CDR3 DNA: TGTGCCATCAGTGAGTCGACAGGGGCATTCATGAACACTGAAGCTTTCTTT.

A few counts support this clonotype. The V gene is TRBV5-5, the J gene TRBJ2-1; either TRBD1 or TRBD2 may supply D (5 bases each). Trimming stripped 4 bases from V and 2 bases from J, with 16 bases between. CDR1 is SGHKS, CDR2 YYEKEE, per germline (reference sequence). This CDR3 spans 16 amino acids. CDR3 residues: CASSALGERTYNEQFF. In DNA, the CDR3 is TGTGCCAGCAGCGCTCTGGGGGAGAGGACCTACAATGAGCAGTTCTTC. Using reference TRBV5-5 and TRBJ2-1 for the parts outside the CDR3, the full variable domain is DAGVTQSPTHLIKTRGQQVTLRCSPISGHKSVSWYQQVLGQGPQFIFQYYEKEERGRGNFPDRFSARQFPNYSSELNVNALLLGDSALYLCASSALGERTYNEQFFGPGTRLTVL.

This clonotype was seen just once. J is TRBJ2-5 and V is TRBV19; tentatively, D is TRBD1 (5 bases). V was pared by 3 bases and J by 2 bases, with 13 bases between. The germline V gene encodes CDR1 LNHDA and CDR2 SQIVND (reference sequence). The CDR3 is made up of 15 amino acids. This CDR3 is CASSIKRGGQETQYF. For the CDR3, the DNA is TGTGCCAGTAGTATCAAAAGGGGCGGACAAGAGACCCAGTACTTC.

For this clonotype: This clone may be a read error of a much larger clone one base away. The chain employs TRBV3-1 and TRBJ1-1; 8 bases line up with TRBD1. V shed 4 bases and J 0 bases; nucleotides not matched to a gene: 10. The CDR3 has 17 amino acids. The germline V gene has CDR1 LGHDT and CDR2 YNNKEL (reference sequence). The chain's CDR3 is CASSRSRGRFMNTEAFF. The CDR3 DNA reads as TGTGCCAGCAGCCGAAGCAGGGGGCGATTCATGAACACTGAAGCTTTCTTT.

The V and J genes are TRBV5-1 and TRBJ2-1, with 8 bases lining up with TRBD2. Germline CDR1 is SGHRS and CDR2 is YFSETQ. The CDR3 consists of 15 residues. V lost 6 bases and J lost 2; bases outside the gene matches: 7. The CDR3 here is CASTPPGRAYNEQFF. CDR3 sequence (DNA): TGCGCCAGCACTCCCCCCGGGAGGGCCTACAATGAGCAGTTCTTC.

V usage is TRBV7-2 and J usage is TRBJ2-1; TRBD1 matches at 8 bases. There are 15 residues in the CDR3. V gave up 3 bases and J gave up 7 bases; unmatched junction bases: 8. Germline lookup yields CDR1 SGHTA and CDR2 FQGNSA. For the CDR3, the DNA is TGTGCCAGCAGCTTCGGCAGGGGGCGCAAAAATGAGCAGTTCTTC. Its translation is CASSFGRGRKNEQFF.

The V gene is TRBV29-1, the J gene TRBJ1-1, with D unresolved. V was pared by 6 bases and J by 5 bases, with 13 bases between. Germline CDR1 and CDR2: SQVTM and ANQGSEA. This CDR3 contains 12 residues. CDR3 in amino acids: CSVRFSDTEAFF. The CDR3 coding sequence is TGCAGCGTCCGTTTTTCTGATACTGAAGCTTTCTTT.

The chain recombines TRBV6-1 with TRBJ2-1; 13 bases align to TRBD2. The J segment lost 6 bases and the V segment lost 10 bases, leaving 6 bases of the junction unmatched. This CDR3 contains 14 residues. The V gene's germline CDR1 is MNHNS and CDR2 SASEGT. CDR3 nucleotides: TGTGCCACCCGCGGACTAGCGGGGGTCAATGAGCAGTTCTTC. Protein product: CATRGLAGVNEQFF.

This chain joins TRBV6-1 and TRBJ1-1; D gene uncertain. The germline V and J ends were trimmed by 6 bases and 2 bases, with 4 bases remaining between them. There are 11 residues in the CDR3. CDR1 is MNHNS and CDR2 is SASEGT in the germline V gene. CDR3 in DNA: TGTGCCAGCAGGGACAACACTGAAGCTTTCTTT. The encoded protein is CASRDNTEAFF.

A few counts support this clonotype. CDR3 in amino acids: CASSLALDRAVNEQFF. In DNA, the CDR3 is TGTGCCAGCAGCTTAGCGTTGGACAGGGCGGTGAATGAGCAGTTCTTC. V and J are TRBV11-2 and TRBJ2-1; the match to TRBD1 covers 8 bases. The V and J ends lost 1 base and 7 bases, in that order; junction bases with no gene match: 9. CDR1 is SGHAT and CDR2 is FQNNGV in the germline V gene. The CDR3 is 16 amino acids.

This clonotype has just a few counts. This chain links TRBV28 with TRBJ2-3, with no clear D. Between the trimmed V and J ends, which lost 6 bases and 3 bases, there was a span of 7 bases. Germline loops: CDR1 MDHEN, CDR2 SYDVKM. The CDR3 length is 12 residues. CDR3 sequence: CASSSITDTQYF. DNA for the CDR3: TGTGCCAGCAGCTCCATAACAGATACGCAGTATTTT.

In this sample, this clonotype turned up a few times. The gene calls are TRBV7-9 and TRBJ2-1; D not resolved. CDR3 size: 12 residues. Trimming took 5 bases from V and 6 from J, leaving 8 bases between them. The germline gives CDR1 SEHNR, CDR2 FQNEAQ (reference sequence). In DNA form, the CDR3 reads TGTGCCAGCAGCCAATCCGGCAATGAGCAGTTCTTC. This sequence encodes CASSQSGNEQFF.